Only one count was recorded for the clone carrying this T cell receptor (beta chain). This sample stems from a study of blood T cell repertoires in COVID-19. Overall study context: Sites in the United States, Italy and Spain provided acute and convalescent COVID-19 samples. PBMCs, B-cell-depleted T cells, or T cells were the source of the cDNA or gDNA that made up the material.

Study processing details: Amplified reference gene primers provided the basis for estimating nucleated cell counts. Some clones are missing from TCRdb's copy, which holds only in-frame ones; the method was immunoSEQ multiplex PCR. That table supplies the V and J calls and clone size; D and trimming were determined from the DNA. This table has fewer than 500,000 clones, roughly 88% appearing once. The CDR3 spans 14 residues. V trimming: 4 bases; J trimming: 8 bases; junction bases outside the gene matches: 9. CDR1 and CDR2 (germline): SEHNR, FQNEAQ (reference sequence). Sequencing was performed on peripheral blood. The source of this sequence is a woman under 40 with active or convalescent COVID-19. The chain is built from TRBV7-9 and TRBJ1-2; 8 nucleotides line up with TRBD1. The CDR3 region is CASSSTTGGFGYTF. DNA for the CDR3: TGTGCCAGCAGCTCAACAACAGGGGGGTTCGGCTACACCTTC.